The next 19 T cell receptor beta chains were all read from a single sample in a study of blood T cell repertoires in COVID-19. Profiled with immunoSEQ multiplex PCR; TCRdb holds only in-frame clones, not every one. This sample has under 200,000 clones; roughly 80% occur once, and the top ten carry 8.1%. The sample was peripheral blood. The receptors derive from a man aged 60 to 69 with acute or convalescent COVID-19.

The chain joins TRBV6-6 to TRBJ1-5; TRBD1 is a possible D gene (5 bases). This CDR3 has 16 amino acids. Germline V gives CDR1 MNHNY, CDR2 SVGAGI (reference sequence). V was cut by 2 bases and J by 0 bases, with 11 bases left in between. CDR3: CASSYRGSYSNQPQHF. The CDR3 coding sequence is TGTGCCAGCAGTTACAGGGGATCCTATAGCAATCAGCCCCAGCATTTT.

The rearrangement links TRBV4-2 to TRBJ2-5, with TRBD2 matching over 11 bases. CDR3 size: 16 residues. Per germline, CDR1 LGHNA and CDR2 YNFKEQ. V lost 4 bases, J lost 5 bases, and 9 bases stayed unmatched. This CDR3 reads CASSRNSGGVGETQYF. The CDR3 DNA reads as TGTGCCAGCAGCCGTAATAGCGGGGGGGTCGGGGAGACCCAGTACTTC.

The chain carries TRBV24-1 and TRBJ1-1, with D possibly matching TRBD1 (5 bases). The V end was cut by 3 bases, the J end by 1 base, with 11 bases between. CDR1 KGHDR and CDR2 SFDVKD come from the germline V gene. The length of the CDR3 is 15 residues. CDR3 bases: TGTGCCACCAGTGATGACAGAGAATCGAACACTGAAGCTTTCTTT. It translates to CATSDDRESNTEAFF.

This sequence joins TRBV7-2 and TRBJ2-1; TRBD2 might be the D (6 bases). The CDR3 spans 15 residues. Germline assignment: CDR1 SGHTA and CDR2 FQGNSA. V shed 2 bases and J shed 2 bases, with 10 bases lying between them. This CDR3 is CASSLRGGTYNEQFF. CDR3 DNA sequence: TGTGCCAGCAGCTTAAGGGGCGGGACCTACAATGAGCAGTTCTTC.

The V call is TRBV6-5, the J call TRBJ1-2, with 7 bases that match TRBD1. The CDR3 length is 14 residues. V was clipped by 4 bases and J by 6 bases; unmatched bases: 8. Germline V lookup: CDR1 MNHEY, CDR2 SVGAGI. The CDR3: CASSSEQGWDGYTF. The CDR3 nucleotides are TGTGCCAGCAGTTCCGAACAGGGGTGGGATGGCTACACCTTC.

This sequence joins TRBV4-3 and TRBJ1-1; D is ambiguous. This CDR3 region has 16 residues. V was shortened by 0 bases and J by 0 bases, with 11 bases between the two germline ends. Germline V lookup: CDR1 LGHNA, CDR2 YSLEER. CDR3 sequence (DNA): TGCGCCAGCAGCCAAGAAAAGCACAGCATGAACACTGAAGCTTTCTTT. Protein product: CASSQEKHSMNTEAFF.

In its sample, this clone was seen once. The chain joins TRBV3-1 (or the pseudogene TRBV3-2) to TRBJ1-1; 7 bases are shared with TRBD1. Trimming cost V 0 bases and J 10 bases; bases outside gene matches: 17. The CDR3 runs to 17 residues. CDR1 is LGHDT and CDR2 is YNNKEL in the germline V gene (reference sequence). The DNA for the CDR3 is TGTGCCAGCAGCCAAGAGAGGAATCCTAGGGGGCCGAAGGTAGCTTTCTTT. It encodes CASSQERNPRGPKVAFF.

The V and J genes are TRBV27 and TRBJ1-1; D may be TRBD1 (6 bases). Germline V gene sequence: CDR1 MNHEY, CDR2 SMNVEV (reference sequence). This CDR3 has 13 residues. The V gene lost 5 bases and the J gene lost 6 bases, with 13 bases spanning the gap. CDR3 sequence reads: CASSPTGYPEAFF. CDR3 in DNA: TGTGCCAGCAGTCCTACAGGGTACCCTGAAGCTTTCTTT.

The chain carries TRBV24-1 and TRBJ2-1; D is possibly TRBD2 (5 bases). CDR3 length: 13 residues. V shed 0 bases and J shed 10 bases, with 9 bases lying between them. Germline loops: CDR1 KGHDR, CDR2 SFDVKD. The CDR3 spells CATSDLDGGEQFF. The CDR3 region has the DNA TGTGCCACCAGTGATTTGGACGGAGGCGAGCAGTTCTTC.

The CDR3 nucleotides read TGTGCCAGTAGTCGAGGGACAGGGACCAGTAACTATGGCTACACCTTC. It specifies CASSRGTGTSNYGYTF. This chain uses TRBV19 with TRBJ1-2, with 9 bases matching TRBD1. J gave up 1 base and V 5 bases, and 8 bases lay outside the gene matches. Germline V gene data show CDR1 as LNHDA and CDR2 as SQIVND (reference sequence). This CDR3 region has 16 residues.

The rearrangement links TRBV18 to TRBJ2-3; tentatively, D is TRBD1 (6 bases). The CDR3 consists of 18 residues. The germline V and J ends were trimmed by 4 bases and 0 bases, with 20 bases remaining between them. Germline CDR1 reads KGHSH; CDR2 reads LQKENI. CDR3 DNA: TGTGCCAGCTCACTCCCAACCGGGACAAGTTCTAGCACAGATACGCAGTATTTT. Protein: CASSLPTGTSSSTDTQYF.

This clone was detected only a few times. The CDR3 sequence: CATSDLEGGSSGANVLTF. CDR3 nucleotides: TGTGCCACCAGTGATTTGGAGGGGGGGAGCTCTGGGGCCAACGTCCTGACTTTC. This chain uses TRBV24-1 with TRBJ2-6, with a tentative D call TRBD2 (7 bases). The length of the CDR3 is 18 residues. Trimming took 0 bases from V and 0 from J, leaving 11 bases between them. CDR1 and CDR2 (germline): KGHDR, SFDVKD.

The count of this clone is one. The genes are TRBV9 and TRBJ2-3; D is ambiguous. Germline loops: CDR1 SGDLS, CDR2 YYNGEE. There are 15 residues in the CDR3. V lost 0 bases to trimming and J lost 1 base, with 9 bases between them. CDR3 loop: CASSVEPGGTDTQYF. CDR3 coding DNA: TGTGCCAGCAGCGTAGAACCGGGTGGCACAGATACGCAGTATTTT.

This clone was counted only a few times. This rearrangement joins TRBV4-2 to TRBJ2-7, with D maybe TRBD2 (5 bases). CDR1 and CDR2 from the germline V gene are LGHNA and YNFKEQ. The CDR3 sequence is 14 residues long. Trimming took 0 bases from V and 7 from J, leaving 13 bases between them. This CDR3 is CASSQELETREQYF. The DNA of the CDR3 is TGTGCCAGCAGCCAAGAACTAGAGACGAGAGAGCAGTACTTC.

The chain couples TRBV6-1 to TRBJ1-6; D may be TRBD1 (5 bases). The V gene lost 1 base and the J gene lost 10 bases, with 14 bases spanning the gap. The CDR3 is 15 amino acids. Germline V CDR1 and CDR2: MNHNS, SASEGT. The CDR3 here is CASSEEVTEDSPLHF. CDR3 DNA sequence: TGTGCCAGCAGTGAAGAAGTGACAGAAGACTCACCCCTCCACTTT.

This clone was recorded a few times. J is TRBJ1-1 and V is TRBV4-2; maybe TRBD1 (5 bases). This CDR3 contains 12 residues. Germline lookup yields CDR1 LGHNA and CDR2 YNFKEQ. Between the trimmed V and J ends, which lost 0 bases and 10 bases, there was a span of 9 bases. CDR3 nucleotide sequence: TGTGCCAGCAGCCAAGACCAGGGCCCAGCTTTCTTT. As protein: CASSQDQGPAFF.

V gene TRBV10-1 combines with J gene TRBJ2-3; D uncertain. Trimming took 0 bases from V and 7 from J, leaving 8 bases between them. The CDR3 covers 13 residues. Germline V gives CDR1 WNHNN, CDR2 SYGVQD (reference sequence). CDR3 nucleotide sequence: TGCGCCAGCAGTGAGTCTGGCAGTTATACGCAGTATTTT. Translated, it gives CASSESGSYTQYF.

The chain uses TRBV25-1 and TRBJ1-1; D is unresolved. V was pared by 6 bases and J by 0 bases, with 14 bases between. The CDR3 is 15 residues long. Looked up from germline, CDR1 is MGHDK and CDR2 is SYGVNS. CDR3 DNA: TGTGCCAGCAGACCCACAACAAGTATGAACACTGAAGCTTTCTTT. Residues: CASRPTTSMNTEAFF. Using reference TRBV25-1 and TRBJ1-1 for the parts outside the CDR3, the full variable domain is EADIYQTPRYLVIGTGKKITLECSQTMGHDKMYWYQQDPGMELHLIHYSYGVNSTEKGDLSSESTVSRIRTEHFPLTLESARPSHTSQYLCASRPTTSMNTEAFFGQGTRLTVV.

The J gene is TRBJ2-1, the V gene TRBV19; 16 nucleotides match TRBD2. CDR1 and CDR2 from the germline V gene are LNHDA and SQIVND (reference sequence). This CDR3 has 18 amino acids. V shed 3 bases, J shed 8 bases, and the junction held 10 bases outside the gene matches. CDR3 sequence reads: CASSMASGTSGGAYEQFF. DNA for the CDR3: TGTGCCAGTAGTATGGCCTCCGGGACTAGCGGGGGGGCTTATGAGCAGTTCTTC.